Listed here are 18 T cell receptor beta chains from one sample, sequenced in a study of blood T cell repertoires in COVID-19. Measured with immunoSEQ multiplex PCR; TCRdb has only the in-frame clones, and not every one. The sample records roughly 120,000 clones, around 78% being singletons. Sequenced input: peripheral blood. The receptors were gathered from a man between 65 and 80 years old with acute or convalescent COVID-19.

This clone was seen a handful of times. Other DNA sequences within the sample encode an identical CDR3. This sequence joins TRBV15 and TRBJ1-2, with unresolved D. The CDR3 has 13 residues. The germline V gene has CDR1 LNHNV and CDR2 YYDKDF (reference sequence). The germline V and J ends were trimmed by 0 bases and 6 bases, with 8 bases remaining between them. CDR3 in amino acids: CATSRDRRNGYTF. The DNA of the CDR3 is TGTGCCACCAGCAGAGATCGGCGGAATGGCTACACCTTC.

V gene TRBV20-1 combines with J gene TRBJ2-1; D gene uncertain. The CDR3 covers 10 residues. Germline loops: CDR1 DFQATT, CDR2 SNEGSKA (reference sequence). The V end was cut by 4 bases, the J end by 7 bases, with 5 bases between. The CDR3 DNA sequence: TGCAGTGCTACGGTGAATGAGCAGTTCTTC. Its protein is CSATVNEQFF.

V gene TRBV27 combines with J gene TRBJ2-1, with 8 bases matching TRBD1. The CDR3 runs 13 residues. CDR1 is MNHEY, CDR2 SMNVEV, per germline (reference sequence). J gave up 7 bases and V 6 bases, and 5 bases lay outside the gene matches. The CDR3 loop is CASRWTGRNEQFF. CDR3 nucleotides: TGTGCCAGCAGGTGGACAGGGCGGAATGAGCAGTTCTTC.

This clone was observed a single time. The chain employs TRBV6-5 and TRBJ2-6, with D tentatively TRBD2 (5 bases). Germline CDR1 reads MNHEY; CDR2 reads SVGAGI. The CDR3 has 15 amino acids. The germline V and J ends were trimmed by 6 bases and 1 base, with 10 bases remaining between them. The CDR3 bases are TGTGCCAGCAGCCCGACGGGATCTGGGGCCAACGTCCTGACTTTC. Its translation is CASSPTGSGANVLTF.

The chain couples TRBV27 to TRBJ1-4; TRBD1 might be the D (6 bases). The CDR3 runs to 13 residues. CDR1 MNHEY and CDR2 SMNVEV come from the germline V gene (reference sequence). V lost 5 bases, J lost 6 bases, and 10 bases lay in between. This CDR3 reads CASSQQGYEKLFF. CDR3 nucleotides: TGTGCCAGCAGTCAGCAGGGGTATGAAAAACTGTTTTTT. Supplemented by reference TRBV27 and TRBJ1-4, the full variable domain reads EAQVTQNPRYLITVTGKKLTVTCSQNMNHEYMSWYRQDPGLGLRQIYYSMNVEVTDKGDVPEGYKVSRKEKRNFPLILESPSPNQTSLYFCASSQQGYEKLFFGSGTQLSVL.

The chain recombines TRBV4-3 with TRBJ1-6, with D perhaps TRBD1 (5 bases). The germline gives CDR1 LGHNA, CDR2 YSLEER. Trimming removed 0 bases at V and 10 bases at J, with 16 bases between. CDR3 length: 16 residues. The CDR3 DNA follows: TGCGCCAGCAGCCAAGACGGTGGGCAGGGAAGATCACCCCTCCACTTT. Protein product: CASSQDGGQGRSPLHF.

As for this clone: The junction departs from the called germline gene at one end, perhaps through a read error. The CDR3 DNA sequence: TGTGCCTGCCCATTAGGGAGAATAATGGCCTTC. The encoded protein is CACPLGRIMAF. The V gene is TRBV30, the J gene TRBJ1-2; D call uncertain. Germline V gives CDR1 GTSNPN, CDR2 SVGIG (reference sequence). The length of the CDR3 is 11 residues.

The DNA of the CDR3 is TGTGCCAGCAGTGAAGCGAGGGGGGGTAATGGCTACACCTTC. Encoded protein: CASSEARGGNGYTF. V is TRBV2 and J is TRBJ1-2; a weak D match, TRBD1 (6 bases). Germline V lookup: CDR1 SNHLY, CDR2 FYNNEI. The CDR3 extends over 14 amino acids. V was clipped by 0 bases and J by 6 bases, with 11 bases between them.

V usage is TRBV29-1 and J usage is TRBJ1-1; D perhaps matches TRBD1 (6 bases). Germline V CDR1 and CDR2: SQVTM, ANQGSEA. The V and J ends lost 7 bases and 6 bases respectively, with 15 bases between them. The CDR3 sequence is 12 residues long. CDR3 sequence reads: CSAGRGGAEAFF. Written as DNA, the CDR3 is TGCAGCGCGGGCAGGGGTGGCGCTGAAGCTTTCTTT.

The chain combines TRBV3-1 (or the pseudogene TRBV3-2) with TRBJ1-4; possibly TRBD1 for D (5 bases). The CDR3 totals 15 residues. Germline CDR1 LGHDT, CDR2 YNNKEL (reference sequence). The ends were cut back, 1 base at V and 5 bases at J, with 11 bases in the middle. CDR3 bases: TGTGCCAGCAGCCAAGTGGGGCGAATCAATGAAAAACTGTTTTTT. It translates to CASSQVGRINEKLFF.

The chain combines TRBV24-1 with TRBJ2-1; 7 bases map to TRBD2. After removal of 6 bases from V and 4 bases from J, the junction contained 2 bases not matched to a gene. Germline CDR1 is KGHDR and CDR2 is SFDVKD. The CDR3 runs to 13 residues. CDR3 region: CATSPAGYNEQFF. CDR3 DNA sequence: TGTGCCACCAGTCCAGCGGGGTACAATGAGCAGTTCTTC.

J is TRBJ1-6 and V is TRBV5-1, with TRBD1 matching 7 bases. J gave up 5 bases and V 4 bases, and 9 bases lay outside the gene matches. CDR1 is SGHRS and CDR2 is YFSETQ in the germline V gene. CDR3 length: 16 amino acids. Here the CDR3 reads CASSLRGDRDNSPLHF. The CDR3 DNA sequence: TGCGCCAGCAGCCTTAGGGGGGACAGAGATAATTCACCCCTCCACTTT.

The chain recombines TRBV18 with TRBJ1-1; D remains ambiguous. With 6 bases removed from V and 4 bases from J, the gap between germline ends came to 24 bases. The germline gives CDR1 KGHSH, CDR2 LQKENI. There are 17 residues in the CDR3. In nucleotides, the CDR3 is TGTGCCAGCTCGGCCGAAGCAGGCCTCGGTGGAGGCACTGAAGCTTTCTTT. It translates to CASSAEAGLGGGTEAFF.

V and J are TRBV4-2 and TRBJ1-2, with TRBD1 identical over 7 bases. The length of the CDR3 is 13 residues. The germline gives CDR1 LGHNA, CDR2 YNFKEQ. The trim removed 3 bases at V and 8 bases at J, leaving 6 bases unmatched. The CDR3 loop is CASSQTGPGGYTF. CDR3 in DNA: TGTGCCAGCAGCCAGACAGGGCCTGGAGGCTACACCTTC.

This clone was seen more than once but under ten times. V is TRBV24-1 and J is TRBJ1-1; 8 bases line up with TRBD1. CDR1 and CDR2 from the germline V gene are KGHDR and SFDVKD. The CDR3 has 15 amino acids. V lost 6 bases and J lost 0; bases outside the gene matches: 5. The CDR3 loop is CATSTGQGMNTEAFF. CDR3 bases: TGTGCCACCAGTACCGGACAGGGAATGAACACTGAAGCTTTCTTT.

This sequence joins TRBV7-3 and TRBJ2-1, with 12 bases lining up with TRBD1. The V segment lost 5 bases and the J segment 9 bases; nucleotides outside the gene matches: 8. The CDR3 runs to 15 residues. Looked up from germline, CDR1 is SGHTA and CDR2 is FQGTGA. The CDR3 DNA reads as TGTGCCAGCAGCCCTCCCGGGACAGGGGGCAGTGAGCAGTTCTTC. This sequence encodes CASSPPGTGGSEQFF.

This sequence joins TRBV24-1 and TRBJ2-1; tentatively, D is TRBD2 (6 bases). V lost 9 bases and J lost 1, with 9 bases in between. Germline assignment: CDR1 KGHDR and CDR2 SFDVKD. The CDR3 runs to 13 residues. The CDR3 DNA follows: TGTGCCACCGGGGGGTTTTCCTACAATGAGCAGTTCTTC. It is translated as CATGGFSYNEQFF.

There are a few counts of this clone. In DNA, the CDR3 is TGTGCTAGTGGTTTGAGGCCGGGGGGGAGCCCGTACGAGCAGTACTTC. It codes for CASGLRPGGSPYEQYF. This chain joins TRBV12-5 and TRBJ2-7, with 8 bases identical to TRBD2. The CDR3 has 16 residues. Germline CDR1 and CDR2: LGHNT and FRNRAP. V trimming: 2 bases; J trimming: 4 bases; junction bases outside the gene matches: 10.